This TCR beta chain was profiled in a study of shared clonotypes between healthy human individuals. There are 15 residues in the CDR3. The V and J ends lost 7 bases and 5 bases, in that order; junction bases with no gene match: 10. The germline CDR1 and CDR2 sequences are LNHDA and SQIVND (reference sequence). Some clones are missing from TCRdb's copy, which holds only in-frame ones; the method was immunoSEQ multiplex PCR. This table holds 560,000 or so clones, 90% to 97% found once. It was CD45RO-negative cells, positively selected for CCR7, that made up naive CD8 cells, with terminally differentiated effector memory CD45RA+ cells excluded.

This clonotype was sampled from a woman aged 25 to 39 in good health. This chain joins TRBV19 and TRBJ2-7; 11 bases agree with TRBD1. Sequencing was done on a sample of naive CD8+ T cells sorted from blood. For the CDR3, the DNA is TGTGCCAGTACCGACGTAGGGACAGGGGGGCACGAGCAGTACTTC. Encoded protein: CASTDVGTGGHEQYF.